Each of the 8 T cell receptor beta chains below was sequenced from the same sample in a study of PD-L1 blockade in urothelial cancer. Time point denoted: peripheral blood 6 weeks after treatment start. The assay was immunoSEQ multiplex PCR, and TCRdb's table has in-frame clones only and misses some. The sample has fewer than 90,000 clones; around 93% are singletons. This specimen was PBMCs, taken around atezolizumab (anti-PD-L1) treatment. These receptors originate from a woman over 75 with urothelial cancer.

The V call is TRBV27, the J call TRBJ2-1, with TRBD2 matching over 8 bases. J gave up 5 bases and V 5 bases, and 8 bases lay outside the gene matches. The CDR3 has 15 residues. The germline gives CDR1 MNHEY, CDR2 SMNVEV (reference sequence). The CDR3 sequence is CASSPAGLDNNEQFF. The CDR3 nucleotides are TGTGCCAGCAGTCCAGCGGGACTAGATAACAATGAGCAGTTCTTC.

This chain links TRBV19 with TRBJ2-3; D gene uncertain. V was cut by 6 bases and J by 4 bases, with 11 bases left in between. The germline gives CDR1 LNHDA, CDR2 SQIVND (reference sequence). There are 13 residues in the CDR3. The CDR3 here is CASSEGVPDTQYF. The CDR3 DNA is TGTGCCAGTAGCGAAGGAGTTCCAGATACGCAGTATTTT.

This chain connects TRBV9 to TRBJ2-7; D perhaps matches TRBD2 (5 bases). Trimming shortened V by 3 bases and J by 2 bases, and 12 bases separated the two germline ends. This CDR3 has 14 amino acids. Germline V gives CDR1 SGDLS, CDR2 YYNGEE. CDR3 nucleotides: TGTGCCAGCAGCGCCCCGGGAAAGACCTACGAGCAGTACTTC. This codes for CASSAPGKTYEQYF.

The chain carries TRBV19 and TRBJ2-7; 10 bases agree with TRBD2. With V trimmed by 3 bases and J by 7 bases, 9 bases remained unmatched. Germline V lookup: CDR1 LNHDA, CDR2 SQIVND (reference sequence). The CDR3 spans 15 residues. CDR3 sequence (DNA): TGTGCCAGTAGTATTTCTCCGGGACTAGCGTCGGAGCAGTACTTC. It specifies CASSISPGLASEQYF.

The V gene is TRBV30, the J gene TRBJ2-2, with 11 bases that match TRBD2. Germline values: CDR1 GTSNPN, CDR2 SVGIG (reference sequence). V lost 0 bases and J lost 7; bases outside the gene matches: 4. This CDR3 is built from 15 residues. The CDR3 DNA sequence: TGTGCCTGGAGTGTAACTAGCGGGAGTATCGGGGAGCTGTTTTTT. It specifies CAWSVTSGSIGELFF.

This sequence joins TRBV11-1 and TRBJ2-7, with TRBD2 identical over 11 bases. The CDR3 totals 16 residues. With V trimmed by 0 bases and J by 3 bases, 4 bases remained unmatched. Germline loops: CDR1 SGHAT, CDR2 FQDESV (reference sequence). The CDR3 DNA is TGTGCCAGCAGCTTAGCTGGGACTAGCGGAATCTACGAGCAGTACTTC. Encoded protein: CASSLAGTSGIYEQYF.

The rearrangement links TRBV5-1 to TRBJ2-5, with 11 bases that match TRBD2. Losses at the gene ends were 4 bases for V and 2 bases for J; bases not matched to a gene: 7. Looked up from germline, CDR1 is SGHRS and CDR2 is YFSETQ. The CDR3 has 16 amino acids. The CDR3, as DNA: TGCGCCAGCAGCCTAGGACTAGCGGGCCCGCAAGAGACCCAGTACTTC. Translating it yields CASSLGLAGPQETQYF.

V gene TRBV7-3 combines with J gene TRBJ1-2, with a weak D call TRBD1 (5 bases). V was clipped by 5 bases and J by 1 base, with 17 bases between them. The CDR3 runs to 16 residues. The V gene's germline CDR1 is SGHTA and CDR2 FQGTGA. CDR3 residues: CASSVSGGTDNYGYTF. For the CDR3, the DNA is TGTGCCAGCAGCGTAAGCGGAGGGACGGATAACTATGGCTACACCTTC.